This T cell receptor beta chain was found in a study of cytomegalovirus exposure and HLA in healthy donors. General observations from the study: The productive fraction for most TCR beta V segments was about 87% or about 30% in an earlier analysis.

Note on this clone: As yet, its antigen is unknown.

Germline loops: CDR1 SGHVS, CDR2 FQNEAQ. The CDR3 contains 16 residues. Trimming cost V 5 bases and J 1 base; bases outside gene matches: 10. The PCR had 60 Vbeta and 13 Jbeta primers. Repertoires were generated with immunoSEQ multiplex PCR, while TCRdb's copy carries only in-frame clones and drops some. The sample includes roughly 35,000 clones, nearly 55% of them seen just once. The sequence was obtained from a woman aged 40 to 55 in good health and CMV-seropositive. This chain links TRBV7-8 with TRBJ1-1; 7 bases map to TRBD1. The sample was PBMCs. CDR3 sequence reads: CASSPRGTAANTEAFF. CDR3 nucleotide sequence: TGTGCCAGCAGCCCAAGGGGGACAGCAGCGAACACTGAAGCTTTCTTT.